This TCR beta chain was captured in a study of T cell repertoires in cytomegalovirus infection. About the research overall: Matching HLA type and CMV infection were both indicated by public TCR beta signatures. General study points: Individuals carrying CMV plus the relevant HLA were identified by cumulative frequency of public TCR beta families. The study found HLA-C-restricted CMV-specific TCR beta clonotypes dominating the ex vivo response.

The CDR3 consists of 16 residues. CDR1 SGHRS and CDR2 YFSETQ come from the germline V gene. With V trimmed by 4 bases and J by 4 bases, 8 bases remained unmatched. Using its own MiXCR run on the reads, TCRdb lists one record per CDR3 protein. Altogether about 830,000 distinct CDR3 sequences are present, around a third being singletons, with the ten largest covering around 12%. This clonotype was seen only once. The antigen is unknown. The chain is built from TRBV5-1 and TRBJ2-6; 7 bases map to TRBD1. The source material was cultured CD8+ T cells from PBMCs, sampled from culture after CMV antigen stimulation. The sequence was collected from a human donor in good health (CMV status not recorded). Some clones in this sample may be carry-over from other donors' samples. The CDR3 protein is CASSEGRGSGANVLTF. The CDR3 DNA follows: TGCGCCAGCAGCGAGGGCAGGGGGTCAGGGGCCAACGTCCTGACTTTC.